What follows are 10 T cell receptor beta chains derived from one specimen sequenced in a study of blood T cell repertoires in COVID-19. The table came from immunoSEQ multiplex PCR; TCRdb's copy has only in-frame clones and leaves some out. Here the sample spans around 250,000 clones, approximately 90% being singletons. The sample taken for sequencing was peripheral blood. Receptors originate from a man younger than 45 who had recovered from COVID-19.

The gene calls are TRBV28 and TRBJ2-7, with no clear D. Germline CDR1 is MDHEN and CDR2 is SYDVKM. V was cut by 3 bases and J by 2 bases, with 5 bases left in between. The CDR3 runs 12 residues. As DNA, the CDR3 is TGTGCCAGCAGTTTGAGAGCCTACGAGCAGTACTTC. This translates into CASSLRAYEQYF.

The gene calls are TRBV6-5 and TRBJ2-2; the match to TRBD2 covers 8 bases. Germline CDR1 MNHEY, CDR2 SVGAGI. V lost 2 bases to trimming and J lost 3 bases; unmatched junction nucleotides: 2. This CDR3 comprises 15 residues. DNA for the CDR3: TGTGCCAGCAGTTACCGGGGGGGCGACACCGGGGAGCTGTTTTTT. Its protein product is CASSYRGGDTGELFF.

V is TRBV6-6 and J is TRBJ2-2; TRBD2 aligns across 7 bases. CDR1 is MNHNY and CDR2 is SVGAGI in the germline V gene (reference sequence). Trimming at V came to 7 bases and at J to 7 bases, leaving 6 bases not matched to a gene. This CDR3 is built from 13 residues. CDR3 coding DNA: TGTGCCAGCAACTTACTAGCGATCGGGGAGCTGTTTTTT. It yields the protein CASNLLAIGELFF.

The chain recombines TRBV30 with TRBJ1-5, with unresolved D. V lost 0 bases, J lost 4 bases, and 10 bases lay in between. Per the germline V gene, CDR1 is GTSNPN and CDR2 is SVGIG (reference sequence). The length of the CDR3 is 14 residues. CDR3 nucleotides: TGTGCCTGGAGTGTAGAGGGCTCAAATCAGCCCCAGCATTTT. This encodes CAWSVEGSNQPQHF.

The V gene is TRBV6-1, the J gene TRBJ2-2, with 12 bases identical to TRBD2. Germline trimming cut 2 bases from V and 6 bases from J; bases unmatched to any gene: 1. CDR1 and CDR2 (germline): MNHNS, SASEGT. This CDR3 is 15 amino acids long. The CDR3 sequence is CASSELAGGPGELFF. As DNA, the CDR3 is TGTGCCAGCAGTGAACTAGCGGGGGGGCCCGGGGAGCTGTTTTTT.

The chain couples TRBV19 to TRBJ1-2; D is ambiguous. Germline CDR1 and CDR2: LNHDA and SQIVND (reference sequence). The CDR3 covers 13 residues. Trimming shortened V by 8 bases and J by 8 bases, and 18 bases separated the two germline ends. CDR3 DNA: TGTGCCAGTGGCGGTCACGGTCTGAGGGGCTACACCTTC. Encoded protein: CASGGHGLRGYTF. Based on the CDR3 plus reference TRBV19 and TRBJ1-2, the full variable domain is DGGITQSPKYLFRKEGQNVTLSCEQNLNHDAMYWYRQDPGQGLRLIYYSQIVNDFQKGDIAEGYSVSREKKESFPLTVTSAQKNPTAFYLCASGGHGLRGYTFGSGTRLTVV.

V is TRBV3-1 (or the pseudogene TRBV3-2) and J is TRBJ1-2; TRBD1 is a possible D gene (6 bases). The CDR3 is 16 residues long. Trimming removed 0 bases from V and 4 bases from J, with 15 bases in between. Germline-derived CDR1 and CDR2 are LGHDT and YNNKEL (reference sequence). The CDR3 spells CASSQDEAGAAYGYTF. CDR3 DNA: TGTGCCAGCAGCCAAGATGAGGCAGGGGCCGCCTATGGCTACACCTTC.

V and J are TRBV28 and TRBJ1-1, with 7 bases lining up with TRBD1. Germline-derived CDR1 and CDR2 are MDHEN and SYDVKM. The trim removed 6 bases at V and 11 bases at J, leaving 15 bases unmatched. This CDR3 comprises 14 residues. This CDR3 reads CASRAGQLSLGAFF. The CDR3 DNA sequence: TGTGCCAGCAGGGCGGGACAGCTCTCTTTGGGGGCTTTCTTT. Full variable domain (outside the CDR3, taken from reference TRBV28 and TRBJ1-1): DVKVTQSSRYLVKRTGEKVFLECVQDMDHENMFWYRQDPGLGLRLIYFSYDVKMKEKGDIPEGYSVSREKKERFSLILESASTNQTSMYLCASRAGQLSLGAFFGQGTRLTVV.

Only one count was recorded for this clone. This sequence joins TRBV19 and TRBJ2-2, with 9 bases identical to TRBD1. Germline values: CDR1 LNHDA, CDR2 SQIVND (reference sequence). This CDR3 has 14 residues. After removal of 6 bases from V and 2 bases from J, the junction contained 1 base not matched to a gene. CDR3: CASRGQGNTGELFF. Written as DNA, the CDR3 is TGTGCCAGTAGGGGACAGGGTAACACCGGGGAGCTGTTTTTT. The full variable domain, in which reference TRBV19 and TRBJ2-2 provide the parts outside the CDR3, is DGGITQSPKYLFRKEGQNVTLSCEQNLNHDAMYWYRQDPGQGLRLIYYSQIVNDFQKGDIAEGYSVSREKKESFPLTVTSAQKNPTAFYLCASRGQGNTGELFFGEGSRLTVL.

This chain links TRBV6-4 with TRBJ1-2, with 11 bases identical to TRBD1. In germline, CDR1 is MRHNA, CDR2 SNTAGT. The trim removed 6 bases at V and 8 bases at J, leaving 5 bases unmatched. There are 13 residues in the CDR3. The CDR3 DNA is TGTGCCAGCAGCCGGGACAGGGGGACCGGCTACACCTTC. The encoded protein is CASSRDRGTGYTF.